The 3 T cell receptor beta chains listed next were all sequenced from one sample in a study of PD-1 blockade in classical Hodgkin lymphoma. Only in-frame clones appear in the TCRdb table, and some are missing; sequencing was by immunoSEQ multiplex PCR. This table holds 100,000 or so clones, about 89% found once. Every one of the patients relapsed after autologous stem cell transplantation (brentuximab vedotin exposure was variable). Here the sequenced sample was peripheral blood mononuclear cells (PBMCs), taken before the second cycle of nivolumab. The source is a human donor with classical Hodgkin lymphoma.

This clone was seen only once. In DNA form, the CDR3 reads TGTGCCATCAGTAACAGGGGAATGGGCAATCAGCCCCAGCATTTT. Protein sequence: CAISNRGMGNQPQHF. J is TRBJ1-5 and V is TRBV10-3, with 7 nucleotides matching TRBD1. V was pared by 5 bases and J by 2 bases, with 6 bases of the junction left unmatched. The CDR3 length is 15 residues. Per the germline V gene, CDR1 is ENHRY and CDR2 is SYGVKD.

The chain joins TRBV10-3 to TRBJ2-7; 8 bases line up with TRBD1. The germline V gene encodes CDR1 ENHRY and CDR2 SYGVKD. This CDR3 spans 14 amino acids. V lost 7 bases, J lost 7 bases, and 12 bases stayed unmatched. CDR3 DNA: TGTGCCATCACTAGACAGGGGAGTCCTGAAGAGCAGTACTTC. Its protein product is CAITRQGSPEEQYF.

The rearrangement joins TRBV7-9 to TRBJ2-7, with D possibly being TRBD2 (5 bases). Germline CDR1 and CDR2: SEHNR and FQNEAQ (reference sequence). The CDR3 is 15 residues long. V lost 5 bases, J lost 0 bases, and 14 bases lay in between. CDR3 protein: CASSPPTGSSYEQYF. The CDR3 DNA reads TGTGCCAGCAGCCCACCGACGGGGAGCTCCTACGAGCAGTACTTC.